This entry lists 23 T cell receptor beta chains sequenced from one sample in a study of blood T cells in healthy people across ages. The second PCR ran roughly 6 to 11 cycles with a sample-barcoded 5' primer and J-beta primers. From the 5' RACE reads, TCRdb called clonotypes with MiXCR, one entry per CDR3 protein. The sample consists of a few hundred thousand distinct CDR3 sequences, roughly a quarter of them appearing once. Sequencing was performed on blood. These receptors were obtained from a woman in her 70s in good health.

This CDR3 is CASSQVGLGSAGTQYF. The CDR3 DNA reads TGCGCCAGCAGCCAAGTGGGGCTAGGTAGTGCAGGTACGCAGTATTTT. The rearrangement joins TRBV4-3 to TRBJ2-3, with D maybe TRBD1 (5 bases). Germline loops: CDR1 LGHNA, CDR2 YSLEER. This CDR3 comprises 16 residues. The V end lost 1 base, the J end lost 8 bases, and 19 bases lay between the germline ends.

The chain joins TRBV7-2 to TRBJ2-1, with D perhaps TRBD1 (7 bases). The closer fit of TRBJ2-5 to the DNA end suggests the J call may be wrong. The CDR3 has 17 residues. Germline CDR1 and CDR2: SGHTA and FQGNSA. This chain's CDR3 is CASSSTLRGAGGETQYF. The CDR3 DNA is TGTGCCAGCAGCTCGACCTTAAGGGGGGCAGGGGGAGAGACCCAGTACTTC.

The chain couples TRBV5-1 to TRBJ1-5; D call uncertain. The CDR3 consists of 16 residues. Germline CDR1 and CDR2: SGHRS and YFSETQ. V lost 0 bases to trimming and J lost 0 bases, with 10 bases between them. CDR3 sequence reads: CASSLDGSGSNQPQHF. CDR3 DNA sequence: TGCGCCAGCAGCTTGGATGGTTCGGGTAGCAATCAGCCCCAGCATTTT.

This chain links TRBV7-2 with TRBJ2-7; D assignment may be TRBD1 or TRBD2 (5 bases each). Germline loops: CDR1 SGHTA, CDR2 FQGNSA. V was trimmed by 6 bases and J by 0 bases, leaving 18 bases between them. This CDR3 has 16 residues. CDR3 loop: CASSTSLGVRSYEQYF. CDR3 in DNA: TGTGCCAGCAGTACTAGTTTGGGGGTTCGCTCCTACGAGCAGTACTTC. Supplemented by reference TRBV7-2 and TRBJ2-7, the full variable domain reads GAGVSQSPSNKVTEKGKDVELRCDPISGHTALYWYRQSLGQGLEFLIYFQGNSAPDKSGLPSDRFSAERTGGSVSTLTIQRTQQEDSAVYLCASSTSLGVRSYEQYFGPGTRLTVT.

This clonotype was counted a few times. The rearrangement joins TRBV5-1 to TRBJ1-2, with TRBD1 identical over 7 bases. The CDR3 contains 13 residues. Per the germline V gene, CDR1 is SGHRS and CDR2 is YFSETQ. Trimming removed 0 bases from V and 8 bases from J; junction bases left unmatched: 4. CDR3 amino acids: CASSLGDSLGYTF. The CDR3 DNA reads as TGCGCCAGCAGCTTGGGGGACAGCCTCGGCTACACCTTC.

In its sample, this clonotype was seen a few times. The chain joins TRBV29-1 to TRBJ2-5, with 7 bases that match TRBD2. The J call is doubtful: the DNA matches TRBJ2-7 better. From germline, CDR1 is SQVTM and CDR2 ANQGSEA. The CDR3 is 13 amino acids. CDR3 DNA sequence: TGCAGCGTTGGGGCTAGCGGTGCCTACGAGCAGTACTTC. This translates into CSVGASGAYEQYF.

The table lists this clonotype with a few counts. V usage is TRBV28 and J usage is TRBJ2-2, with D possibly being TRBD1 (6 bases). Germline V gene sequence: CDR1 MDHEN, CDR2 SYDVKM. The CDR3 spans 14 residues. The V and J ends lost 4 bases and 5 bases respectively, with 11 bases between them. CDR3 sequence: CASSSGQKTGELFF. The CDR3 DNA sequence: TGTGCCAGCAGTTCCGGACAGAAGACCGGGGAGCTGTTTTTT.

The chain joins TRBV19 to TRBJ2-1, with 7 positions matching TRBD2. Trimming cost V 6 bases and J 5 bases; bases outside gene matches: 7. In germline, CDR1 is LNHDA, CDR2 SQIVND (reference sequence). CDR3 length equals 14 residues. This CDR3 is CASRWLGTNNEQFF. CDR3 coding DNA: TGTGCCAGTAGGTGGTTGGGGACTAACAATGAGCAGTTCTTC.

The chain combines TRBV29-1 with TRBJ2-1, with D uncertain. V shed 4 bases and J shed 7 bases, with 11 bases lying between them. This CDR3 has 12 amino acids. The germline gives CDR1 SQVTM, CDR2 ANQGSEA. DNA for the CDR3: TGCAGCGTTGTCAGTGGGTCAAATGAGCAGTTCTTC. Its protein product is CSVVSGSNEQFF.

The rearrangement links TRBV10-3 to TRBJ1-1; 8 bases agree with TRBD1. The CDR3 spans 16 residues. V dropped 6 bases and J dropped 4; count of bases not matched to a gene: 13. The germline V gene has CDR1 ENHRY and CDR2 SYGVKD. The DNA of the CDR3 is TGTGCCATCAGCAAGGACAGGGCGGATTGGGGCACTGAAGCTTTCTTT. Encoded protein: CAISKDRADWGTEAFF.

CDR3 coding DNA: TGTGCCAGCAGCGTAGCACACGGACAGACCACAGATACGCAGTATTTT. Translation gives CASSVAHGQTTDTQYF. The chain couples TRBV9 to TRBJ2-3, with a weak D call TRBD1 (6 bases). The CDR3 is 16 amino acids. V dropped 0 bases and J dropped 2 bases, with 13 bases sitting between them. The germline V gene encodes CDR1 SGDLS and CDR2 YYNGEE. Combining the CDR3 with reference TRBV9 and TRBJ2-3 gives the whole variable domain DSGVTQTPKHLITATGQRVTLRCSPRSGDLSVYWYQQSLDQGLQFLIQYYNGEERAKGNILERFSAQQFPDLHSELNLSSLELGDSALYFCASSVAHGQTTDTQYFGPGTRLTVL.

V and J are TRBV11-2 and TRBJ2-1, with 7 bases aligning to TRBD1. The end of the DNA is better explained by TRBJ2-5, so the J call may be wrong. The CDR3 extends over 14 amino acids. The germline gives CDR1 SGHAT, CDR2 FQNNGV. CDR3 region: CASSPQGFQETQYF. CDR3 in DNA: TGTGCCAGCAGCCCACAGGGGTTCCAAGAGACCCAGTACTTC.

The chain links TRBV7-2 to TRBJ2-7; TRBD2 matches at 10 bases. CDR1 and CDR2 from the germline V gene are SGHTA and FQGNSA. With 5 bases clipped from V and 3 bases from J, the junction kept 10 bases outside the gene matches. The length of the CDR3 is 16 residues. This CDR3 is CASSLMGAGGVYEQYF. The CDR3 coding sequence is TGTGCCAGCAGCCTCATGGGAGCGGGAGGGGTCTACGAGCAGTACTTC. Full variable domain (remainder filled in from reference TRBV7-2 and TRBJ2-7): GAGVSQSPSNKVTEKGKDVELRCDPISGHTALYWYRQSLGQGLEFLIYFQGNSAPDKSGLPSDRFSAERTGGSVSTLTIQRTQQEDSAVYLCASSLMGAGGVYEQYFGPGTRLTVT.

This clonotype was recorded a few times. This sequence joins TRBV7-9 and TRBJ2-5, with 12 bases lining up with TRBD2. Germline V gene data show CDR1 as SEHNR and CDR2 as FQNEAQ (reference sequence). CDR3 length: 12 residues. After removal of 5 bases from V and 11 bases from J, the junction contained 3 bases not matched to a gene. The CDR3 region is CASSASGRGQYF. As DNA, the CDR3 is TGTGCCAGCAGCGCTAGCGGGAGGGGGCAGTACTTC.

The J gene is TRBJ1-2, the V gene TRBV2; no firm D call. Trimming cost V 1 base and J 0 bases, with 9 bases left between them. Germline CDR1 and CDR2: SNHLY and FYNNEI. CDR3 size: 15 residues. The DNA of the CDR3 is TGTGCCAGCAGTGAAGAGTTAGGAGCTAACTATGGCTACACCTTC. Amino acids: CASSEELGANYGYTF. The complete variable domain, with remaining parts taken from reference TRBV2 and TRBJ1-2, reads EPEVTQTPSHQVTQMGQEVILRCVPISNHLYFYWYRQILGQKVEFLVSFYNNEISEKSEIFDDQFSVERPDGSNFTLKIRSTKLEDSAMYFCASSEELGANYGYTFGSGTRLTVV.

The chain couples TRBV7-2 to TRBJ2-1, with D possibly being TRBD1 or TRBD2 (5 bases each). The CDR3 has 13 amino acids. Deletions cut 5 bases from V and 6 bases from J, with 11 bases between. Germline CDR1 and CDR2: SGHTA and FQGNSA. CDR3 nucleotides: TGTGCCAGCAGCAGGGGTGGGAGCAATGAGCAGTTCTTC. Translation: CASSRGGSNEQFF.

V usage is TRBV4-3 and J usage is TRBJ1-1, with D unresolved. Looked up from germline, CDR1 is LGHNA and CDR2 is YSLEER. The V gene lost 1 base and the J gene lost 5 bases, with 14 bases spanning the gap. The CDR3 spans 15 residues. CDR3 nucleotides: TGCGCCAGCAGCCAAGGGCGAGGGCCGGGGACTGAAGCTTTCTTT. This codes for CASSQGRGPGTEAFF.

J is TRBJ2-2 and V is TRBV7-6, with D maybe TRBD2 (5 bases). Trimming removed 4 bases from V and 5 bases from J, with 17 bases in between. In germline, CDR1 is SGHVS, CDR2 FNYEAQ. The CDR3 totals 16 residues. CDR3 nucleotide sequence: TGTGCCAGCAGCTCCCCGGACTTTCTTGGGACCGGGGAGCTGTTTTTT. Its protein is CASSSPDFLGTGELFF.

This clonotype was observed a few times. This chain joins TRBV5-1 and TRBJ2-2; D remains ambiguous. This CDR3 spans 11 amino acids. V lost 5 bases to trimming and J lost 4 bases, with 3 bases between them. The germline V gene encodes CDR1 SGHRS and CDR2 YFSETQ. The CDR3 is CASRGTGELFF. The CDR3 DNA sequence: TGCGCCAGCAGGGGCACCGGGGAGCTGTTTTTT. The complete variable domain, with remaining parts taken from reference TRBV5-1 and TRBJ2-2, reads KAGVTQTPRYLIKTRGQQVTLSCSPISGHRSVSWYQQTPGQGLQFLFEYFSETQRNKGNFPGRFSGRQFSNSRSEMNVSTLELGDSALYLCASRGTGELFFGEGSRLTVL.

The chain links TRBV5-1 to TRBJ1-1; 7 bases match TRBD1. J gave up 2 bases and V 4 bases, and 5 bases lay outside the gene matches. The CDR3 contains 14 residues. Germline loops: CDR1 SGHRS, CDR2 YFSETQ. CDR3 region: CASSVGQTNTEAFF. In nucleotides, the CDR3 is TGCGCCAGCAGCGTGGGACAGACAAACACTGAAGCTTTCTTT.

The chain has TRBV7-2 and TRBJ1-4; D gene unclear. Germline V gene data show CDR1 as SGHTA and CDR2 as FQGNSA. V gave up 3 bases and J gave up 8 bases, with 10 bases separating them. This CDR3 has 13 residues. The CDR3 loop reads CASSFGQKEKLFF. Here the CDR3 DNA reads TGTGCCAGCAGCTTCGGCCAAAAGGAAAAACTGTTTTTT.

This rearrangement joins TRBV6-1 to TRBJ2-5, with a tentative D call TRBD2 (6 bases). The closer fit of TRBJ2-1 to the DNA end suggests the J call may be wrong. Germline loops: CDR1 MNHNS, CDR2 SASEGT. The CDR3 is 19 amino acids. The CDR3 region has the DNA TGTGCCAGCAGTGAAAGAGGCGCGGATTGGGAGGCCACGGGAAATGAGCAGTTCTTC. Its translation is CASSERGADWEATGNEQFF.

Details on this clonotype: A read error is likely, as this CDR3 ends without the conserved phenylalanine or tryptophan. V usage is TRBV6-1 and J usage is TRBJ1-5; D is unclear. The ends were cut back, 3 bases at V and 3 bases at J, with 6 bases in the middle. Germline-derived CDR1 and CDR2 are MNHNS and SASEGT. This CDR3 spans 13 amino acids. The CDR3 here is CASSDGNNQPQHL. DNA for the CDR3: TGTGCCAGCAGTGACGGCAACAATCAGCCCCAGCATCTT.